Here is one TCR beta chain with its context. The CDR3 is made up of 16 amino acids. Germline V lookup: CDR1 MRHNA, CDR2 SNTAGT. V shed 7 bases, J shed 4 bases, and the junction held 10 bases outside the gene matches. This record belongs to a study of Ad26.COV2.S vaccination and SARS-CoV-2 variants. TCRdb's copy holds only in-frame clones and misses some; the assay was immunoSEQ multiplex PCR. The sample lists 440,000 or so clones, 80% to 95% occurring once. The treatment is: around 19 received Ad26.COV2.S at low or high dose, single or two shots; 5 received placebo; per-sample allocation not given. Sampling happened 63 days after the first vaccine or placebo injection.

The genes are TRBV6-4 and TRBJ2-1, with TRBD2 matching over 10 bases. The source material was peripheral blood, sampled in a trial of Ad26.COV2.S vaccine versus placebo. This receptor was obtained from a person between 18 and 65 years old who received the Ad26.COV2.S COVID-19 vaccine or a placebo. As DNA, the CDR3 is TGTGCCAGCAACCGCGGCAGCGGGGGGGCTTACAATGAGCAGTTCTTC. This codes for CASNRGSGGAYNEQFF.